These 23 T cell receptor beta chains were sequenced from one sample in a study of blood T cell repertoires in COVID-19. The repertoire was sequenced with immunoSEQ multiplex PCR; TCRdb's copy has only in-frame clones and lacks some. Of 56,000 or so clones listed, about 86% were seen once; the top ten hold 3% to 5%. Sequenced: peripheral blood. The receptors here all came from a man between 45 and 60 years old with acute or convalescent COVID-19.

The rearrangement joins TRBV3-1 (or the pseudogene TRBV3-2) to TRBJ2-3; 8 bases map to TRBD2. J was trimmed by 3 bases and V by 0 bases; bases with no gene match: 8. The V gene's germline CDR1 is LGHDT and CDR2 YNNKEL (reference sequence). CDR3 length: 17 residues. The DNA for the CDR3 is TGTGCCAGCAGCCAAGAACCCCGGGGGGGTTTAACAGATACGCAGTATTTT. Protein product: CASSQEPRGGLTDTQYF.

This chain links TRBV15 with TRBJ1-5, with D possibly TRBD1 on 6 matching bases. Trimming took 0 bases from V and 0 from J, leaving 12 bases between them. Per germline, CDR1 LNHNV and CDR2 YYDKDF (reference sequence). The CDR3 loop spans 17 amino acids. CDR3 DNA: TGTGCCACCAGCAGAGACGACAGGAGCTATAGCAATCAGCCCCAGCATTTT. Protein product: CATSRDDRSYSNQPQHF.

The J gene is TRBJ2-1, the V gene TRBV29-1; tentatively, D is TRBD1 (5 bases). Germline V CDR1 and CDR2: SQVTM, ANQGSEA. V shed 0 bases and J shed 0 bases, with 12 bases lying between them. The CDR3 covers 16 residues. CDR3 DNA: TGCAGCGTTGAAGATCTAACAGGTGTCTCCTACAATGAGCAGTTCTTC. It specifies CSVEDLTGVSYNEQFF.

This chain connects TRBV27 to TRBJ2-7; 9 positions agree with TRBD2. Trimming took 2 bases from V and 2 from J; bases not matched to a gene: 4. This CDR3 has 15 amino acids. In germline, CDR1 is MNHEY, CDR2 SMNVEV (reference sequence). CDR3 residues: CASSLEGLAPYEQYF. As DNA, the CDR3 is TGTGCCAGCAGTTTAGAGGGACTAGCCCCCTACGAGCAGTACTTC.

The V gene is TRBV5-5, the J gene TRBJ2-1; unclear D gene. Germline lookup yields CDR1 SGHKS and CDR2 YYEKEE (reference sequence). The V end was cut by 4 bases, the J end by 0 bases, with 5 bases between. The CDR3 is 13 residues long. The DNA of the CDR3 is TGTGCCAGCAGCCTGTACTCCTACAATGAGCAGTTCTTC. Translated: CASSLYSYNEQFF. The whole variable domain, remainder taken from reference TRBV5-5 and TRBJ2-1, is DAGVTQSPTHLIKTRGQQVTLRCSPISGHKSVSWYQQVLGQGPQFIFQYYEKEERGRGNFPDRFSARQFPNYSSELNVNALLLGDSALYLCASSLYSYNEQFFGPGTRLTVL.

The CDR3 here is CASSLGGRDAYEQYF. CDR3 bases: TGTGCCAGCAGCTTGGGGGGCAGGGATGCCTACGAGCAGTACTTC. The chain employs TRBV5-4 and TRBJ2-7; a weak D match, TRBD1 (5 bases). This CDR3 has 15 amino acids. Trimming left V 0 bases short and J 2 bases short, with 12 bases between. Per the germline V gene, CDR1 is SGHNT and CDR2 is YYREEE (reference sequence).

The CDR3 reads CASSFGQDTDTQYF. CDR3 bases: TGTGCCAGCAGCTTTGGACAGGACACAGATACGCAGTATTTT. The chain links TRBV7-9 to TRBJ2-3, with 7 positions matching TRBD1. The CDR3 has 14 residues. Germline V gene data show CDR1 as SEHNR and CDR2 as FQNEAQ (reference sequence). Trimming removed 3 bases from V and 2 bases from J; junction bases left unmatched: 2.

The V call is TRBV12-3 or TRBV12-4, the J call TRBJ2-5; TRBD1 might be the D (6 bases). The CDR3 covers 11 residues. Trimming stripped 1 base from V and 9 bases from J, with 6 bases between. CDR3 in DNA: TGTGCCAGCAGTTTAGAGGGGGCCCAGTACTTC. It codes for CASSLEGAQYF.

This sequence joins TRBV11-3 and TRBJ2-1; 8 nucleotides align to TRBD2. Germline CDR1 reads SGHNT; CDR2 reads YENEEA. The CDR3 spans 17 residues. V lost 0 bases and J lost 0; bases outside the gene matches: 4. CDR3 sequence reads: CASSLDSSGLSYNEQFF. CDR3 DNA: TGTGCCAGCAGCTTAGATTCTAGCGGGCTCTCCTACAATGAGCAGTTCTTC.

The chain joins TRBV28 to TRBJ2-7; tentatively, D is TRBD2 (6 bases). The V end was cut by 5 bases, the J end by 10 bases, with 24 bases between. The germline V gene has CDR1 MDHEN and CDR2 SYDVKM. The CDR3 is 15 amino acids. The CDR3 coding sequence is TGTGCCAGCAGTACTGGGACTGGTTCGCAACCTCGTCAGTACTTC. The encoded protein is CASSTGTGSQPRQYF.

This sequence joins TRBV5-4 and TRBJ2-1; 9 bases are shared with TRBD1. There are 14 residues in the CDR3. The germline V gene encodes CDR1 SGHNT and CDR2 YYREEE (reference sequence). V was pared by 3 bases and J by 8 bases, with 6 bases of the junction left unmatched. CDR3 nucleotide sequence: TGTGCCAGCAGCTGGGGGACAGGGTGGTATGAGCAGTTCTTC. This encodes CASSWGTGWYEQFF. Full variable domain (outside the CDR3, taken from reference TRBV5-4 and TRBJ2-1): ETGVTQSPTHLIKTRGQQVTLRCSSQSGHNTVSWYQQALGQGPQFIFQYYREEENGRGNFPPRFSGLQFPNYSSELNVNALELDDSALYLCASSWGTGWYEQFFGPGTRLTVL.

The chain carries TRBV30 and TRBJ1-2, with a weak D call TRBD1 (6 bases). The CDR3 extends over 13 amino acids. V was cut by 5 bases and J by 0 bases, with 10 bases left in between. Looked up from germline, CDR1 is GTSNPN and CDR2 is SVGIG (reference sequence). The CDR3 loop reads CAWRTEANYGYTF. CDR3 nucleotides: TGTGCCTGGCGGACAGAAGCTAACTATGGCTACACCTTC.

This chain uses TRBV11-2 with TRBJ1-5; D remains ambiguous. The V gene lost 5 bases and the J gene lost 0 bases, with 11 bases spanning the gap. The germline CDR1 and CDR2 sequences are SGHAT and FQNNGV. This CDR3 is built from 15 residues. The CDR3 loop reads CASSPRSSSNQPQHF. The CDR3 DNA is TGTGCCAGCAGCCCGAGGAGTAGTAGCAATCAGCCCCAGCATTTT.

The chain joins TRBV5-1 to TRBJ2-1; 8 bases are a match to TRBD1. Germline-derived CDR1 and CDR2 are SGHRS and YFSETQ. There are 15 residues in the CDR3. Trimming removed 5 bases from V and 0 bases from J; junction bases left unmatched: 4. The CDR3: CASRNTGGSYNEQFF. In DNA form, the CDR3 reads TGCGCCAGCAGGAATACAGGGGGCTCCTACAATGAGCAGTTCTTC.

This chain links TRBV27 with TRBJ2-5, with 10 bases that match TRBD1. CDR1 MNHEY and CDR2 SMNVEV come from the germline V gene (reference sequence). The CDR3 totals 16 residues. Trimming cost V 4 bases and J 1 base; bases outside gene matches: 6. CDR3 sequence reads: CASSSLGQGTQETQYF. For the CDR3, the DNA is TGTGCCAGCAGTTCCTTGGGACAGGGGACCCAAGAGACCCAGTACTTC.

The chain links TRBV10-3 to TRBJ1-6, with D possibly being TRBD1 (6 bases). V lost 1 base, J lost 7 bases, and 14 bases lay in between. CDR1 ENHRY and CDR2 SYGVKD come from the germline V gene. There are 16 residues in the CDR3. CDR3 in DNA: TGTGCCATCAGTGAGTTGGACAGTGGCGTGAATTCACCCCTCCACTTT. This codes for CAISELDSGVNSPLHF.

J is TRBJ2-1 and V is TRBV6-5, with D perhaps TRBD2 (6 bases). This CDR3 region has 13 residues. Looked up from germline, CDR1 is MNHEY and CDR2 is SVGAGI. V lost 6 bases and J 4 bases, leaving 10 bases between the germline ends. CDR3 amino acids: CASREGSYNEQFF. The CDR3 DNA reads as TGTGCCAGCAGGGAGGGGTCTTACAATGAGCAGTTCTTC.

The chain links TRBV6-5 to TRBJ2-3, with D perhaps matching TRBD1 (6 bases). This CDR3 spans 14 amino acids. The V gene's germline CDR1 is MNHEY and CDR2 SVGAGI. Trimming cost V 11 bases and J 0 bases, with 15 bases left between them. This CDR3 reads CAGNRATSTDTQYF. CDR3 nucleotide sequence: TGTGCCGGAAACAGGGCCACTAGCACAGATACGCAGTATTTT.

This chain joins TRBV10-3 and TRBJ1-2, with 12 positions matching TRBD1. This CDR3 is 12 amino acids long. With V trimmed by 8 bases and J by 10 bases, 5 bases remained unmatched. The germline V gene encodes CDR1 ENHRY and CDR2 SYGVKD. The chain's CDR3 is CAIAGTGGDYTF. As DNA, the CDR3 is TGTGCCATCGCCGGGACAGGGGGCGACTACACCTTC.

The J gene is TRBJ1-3, the V gene TRBV3-1 (or the pseudogene TRBV3-2), with 7 bases matching TRBD1. CDR3 length: 15 amino acids. The V and J ends lost 5 bases and 2 bases, in that order; junction bases with no gene match: 6. CDR1 and CDR2 from the germline V gene are LGHDT and YNNKEL (reference sequence). CDR3 DNA: TGTGCCAGCAGCATGACGGACAGGCCTGGAAACACCATATATTTT. Amino acid sequence: CASSMTDRPGNTIYF.

The CDR3 reads CATSGRDRESGANVLTF. The CDR3 coding sequence is TGTGCCACCAGTGGCAGGGACAGGGAATCTGGGGCCAACGTCCTGACTTTC. The chain links TRBV24-1 to TRBJ2-6; 9 bases align to TRBD1. V lost 5 bases to trimming and J lost 1 base; unmatched junction nucleotides: 5. There are 17 residues in the CDR3. Per germline, CDR1 KGHDR and CDR2 SFDVKD.

The V and J genes are TRBV7-2 and TRBJ2-7; TRBD1 matches at 7 bases. The V gene's germline CDR1 is SGHTA and CDR2 FQGNSA. This CDR3 has 15 amino acids. With 5 bases clipped from V and 0 bases from J, the junction kept 7 bases outside the gene matches. The CDR3 DNA reads as TGTGCCAGCAGCGAAGGGAGACAGGGCTCCTACGAGCAGTACTTC. The encoded protein is CASSEGRQGSYEQYF.

This clone appeared once. The V gene is TRBV18, the J gene TRBJ2-3; D call uncertain. The V end lost 5 bases, the J end lost 1 base, and 13 bases lay between the germline ends. The CDR3 totals 15 residues. Germline V CDR1 and CDR2: KGHSH, LQKENI. The CDR3 nucleotides are TGTGCCAGCTCATTTATGGTTACAGGCACAGATACGCAGTATTTT. Amino acids: CASSFMVTGTDTQYF.